The T cell receptor (beta chain) under discussion was sequenced for a study of cytomegalovirus exposure and HLA in healthy donors. This CDR3 has 16 residues. V lost 5 bases and J 1 base, leaving 15 bases between the germline ends. CDR1 SGHTA and CDR2 FQGNSA come from the germline V gene. TCRdb's copy holds only in-frame clones and misses some; the assay was immunoSEQ multiplex PCR. This repertoire shows around 120,000 clones, roughly 86% found once; its top ten account for over 4%. The origin of this receptor is a man younger than 30 in good health and CMV-seronegative. The sample consisted of PBMCs. This chain joins TRBV7-2 and TRBJ1-5; possible D gene TRBD1, 5 bases. The CDR3, as DNA: TGTGCCAGCAGCCCCCAGGTGGGGGGGAGCAATCAGCCCCAGCATTTT. This translates into CASSPQVGGSNQPQHF.